A selection of T cell receptor beta chains follows, all from one sample in a study of OX40 agonist ivuxolimab in advanced cancers. Using immunoSEQ multiplex PCR, the repertoire was profiled, and TCRdb retains in-frame clones only, with some absent. This sample has around 60,000 clones; roughly 80% occur once, and the top ten carry approximately 2.2%. Sequenced here: CD4+ or CD8+ T cells sorted from blood, sampled in a trial of the OX40 agonist ivuxolimab. The source of these receptors is an adult with an advanced solid tumor such as melanoma, head and neck, liver or kidney cancer. The CDR3 runs from the conserved cysteine through the conserved F or W. D genes are given only for firm matches. Clone size is not always given. Where it is, it says once, few, many or a class for expanded clones.

TGTGCCAGCAGCGTAGAATTAGGGAACACTGAAGCTTTCTTT	CASSVELGNTEAFF	-	-	TRBV9	TRBJ1-1
TGTGCCATCAGTGGGACAGGGATCACTGAAGCTTTCTTT	CAISGTGITEAFF	once	TRBD1	TRBV10-3	TRBJ1-1
TGTGCCAGCAGCGGTGAGGGATTGAACACTGAAGCTTTCTTT	CASSGEGLNTEAFF	-	-	TRBV21-1	TRBJ1-1
TGTGCCAGCAGCACCCCCGGGACTCCCGTGAATGAGCAGTTCTTC	CASSTPGTPVNEQFF	-	-	TRBV28	TRBJ2-1
TGTGCCAGCAGCCCGGGGGGAAGAGATACGCAGTATTTT	CASSPGGRDTQYF	once	TRBD2	TRBV9	TRBJ2-3
TGTGCTAGTGGGGAATGGGGCTCGAACACTGAAGCTTTCTTT	CASGEWGSNTEAFF	-	-	TRBV12-5	TRBJ1-1
TGCGCCAGCAGCCAAGATCGGTCTCCCTCTGGAAACACCATATATTTT	CASSQDRSPSGNTIYF	-	-	TRBV4-1	TRBJ1-3
TGTGCCAGCAGCACCTCGGGACAGGGAGCTCCTAACTATGGCTACACCTTC	CASSTSGQGAPNYGYTF	-	TRBD1	TRBV7-2	TRBJ1-2
TGTGCCACCAGAGGTGAAGAAAAACTGTTTTTT	CATRGEEKLFF	-	-	TRBV15	TRBJ1-4
TGTGCCAGCAGTTACCGTGGACAGGGGGTGATTGAAGCTTTCTTT	CASSYRGQGVIEAFF	-	TRBD1	TRBV6-5	TRBJ1-1
TGTGCCAGCAGCTTGCCAGCCCGCGGTGAGCAGTTCTTC	CASSLPARGEQFF	-	-	TRBV7-8	TRBJ2-1
TGTGCCGCCGCCGGGACAGGGGGAAACACCATATATTTT	CAAAGTGGNTIYF	-	TRBD1	TRBV6-6	TRBJ1-3
TGTGCCAGCAGTCTACCAGGGGTGCCCGGGGAGCTGTTTTTT	CASSLPGVPGELFF	-	-	TRBV2	TRBJ2-2
TGTGCCAGCAGTGATAGGACACAGGGGGTTGAAGCTTTCTTT	CASSDRTQGVEAFF	-	TRBD1	TRBV25-1	TRBJ1-1
TGTGCCAGCAGATTAGACAGATACACCGGGGAGCTGTTTTTT	CASRLDRYTGELFF	-	-	TRBV2	TRBJ2-2
TGTGCCCCCACCGTGGGGAAAGCTTTCTTT	CAPTVGKAFF	once	-	TRBV27	TRBJ1-1
TGTGCCAGCAGTGAAGCATCAGGGACCCAGTACTTC	CASSEASGTQYF	-	-	TRBV6-1	TRBJ2-5
TGTGCCAGCAGTTATACGTTGTCTAATGAAAAACTGTTTTTT	CASSYTLSNEKLFF	-	-	TRBV6-5	TRBJ1-4
TGTGCCAGCAGCCAAGTTTCCCAGGGCAGCGGAGGCTACACCTTC	CASSQVSQGSGGYTF	-	-	TRBV4-2	TRBJ1-2
TGTGCCAGCAGCCCCGGACGGTCTCCGAGCTCTGGGGCCAACGTCCTGACTTTC	CASSPGRSPSSGANVLTF	-	-	TRBV5-4	TRBJ2-6
TGTGCCAGCAGTTCAGGTCGCTCTGGAAACACCATATATTTT	CASSSGRSGNTIYF	-	-	TRBV6-1	TRBJ1-3
TGCGCCAGCAGCCAAGGCTGGGTTTCTGAAAAACTGTTTTTT	CASSQGWVSEKLFF	-	-	TRBV4-1	TRBJ1-4
TGTGCCAGCAGTGTCAGACAGGTACCCTACGAGCAGTACTTC	CASSVRQVPYEQYF	-	-	TRBV2	TRBJ2-7
TGTGCCAGCAGTCGGATACAGGGGAAGAACTACGAGCAGTACTTC	CASSRIQGKNYEQYF	-	TRBD1	TRBV11-2	TRBJ2-7
TGTGCCAGCTCCCGGGACAGCCAATACGAGCAGTACTTC	CASSRDSQYEQYF	-	TRBD1	TRBV18	TRBJ2-7
TGTGCCAGCAGCGCGAACTATGGCTACACCTTC	CASSANYGYTF	-	-	TRBV7-9	TRBJ1-2
TGTGCCAGTAATGACTATGGCTACACCTTC	CASNDYGYTF	-	-	TRBV19	TRBJ1-2
TGCGCCAGCAGCTACGGACTAGCGGGGGCTGAGACCCAGTACTTC	CASSYGLAGAETQYF	-	TRBD2	TRBV5-1	TRBJ2-5
TGCAGCGTTGACAGGGGGATGAATGAGCAGTTCTTC	CSVDRGMNEQFF	-	TRBD1	TRBV29-1	TRBJ2-1
TGTGCTAGCAGCCTGACTGCAGATAGCAATCAGCCCCAGCATTTT	CASSLTADSNQPQHF	once	-	TRBV7-7	TRBJ1-5
TGTGCCAGCAGCCCCCAGGTCTCTGGGGCCAACGTCCTGACTTTC	CASSPQVSGANVLTF	-	-	TRBV7-2	TRBJ2-6
TGTGCCAGCAACACAGGGTATGATAATTCACCCCTCCACTTT	CASNTGYDNSPLHF	-	-	TRBV9	TRBJ1-6
TGCGCCAGCAGCCCCTCGGTAAAAAATGAAAAACTGTTTTTT	CASSPSVKNEKLFF	-	-	TRBV5-1	TRBJ1-4
TGTGCCAGCAGCCCTCGCGGGACAGGGGGAGGAGATACGCAGTATTTT	CASSPRGTGGGDTQYF	-	TRBD1	TRBV14	TRBJ2-3
TGCGCCAGCAGCCGAGCAGCGGGGGTGGGAGATACGCAGTATTTT	CASSRAAGVGDTQYF	-	TRBD2	TRBV5-1	TRBJ2-3
TGTGCCAGCAGCGCGAGGGGTAACTCTGGAAACACCATATATTTT	CASSARGNSGNTIYF	-	-	TRBV5-4	TRBJ1-3
TGCAGCGTTGGGACTAGCGGGAGTAGTAGTGAGCAGTTCTTC	CSVGTSGSSSEQFF	-	TRBD2	TRBV29-1	TRBJ2-1
TGTGCCAGCAGTTCTCCCTGGGAGCAGTACTTC	CASSSPWEQYF	-	-	TRBV6-1	TRBJ2-7